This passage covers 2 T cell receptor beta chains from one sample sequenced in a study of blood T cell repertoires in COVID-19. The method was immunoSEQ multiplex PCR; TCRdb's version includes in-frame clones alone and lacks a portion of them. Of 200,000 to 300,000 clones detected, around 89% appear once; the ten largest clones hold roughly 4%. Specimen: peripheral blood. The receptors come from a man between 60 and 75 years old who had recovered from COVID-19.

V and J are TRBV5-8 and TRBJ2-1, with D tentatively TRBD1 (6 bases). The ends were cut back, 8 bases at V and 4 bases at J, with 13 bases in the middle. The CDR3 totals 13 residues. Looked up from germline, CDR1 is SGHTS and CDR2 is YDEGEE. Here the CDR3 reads CASADRPYNEQFF. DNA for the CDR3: TGTGCCAGTGCGGACAGACCATACAATGAGCAGTTCTTC.

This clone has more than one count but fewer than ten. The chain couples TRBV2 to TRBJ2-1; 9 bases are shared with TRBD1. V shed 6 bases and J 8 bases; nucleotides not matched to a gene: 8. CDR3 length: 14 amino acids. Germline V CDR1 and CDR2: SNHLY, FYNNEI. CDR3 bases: TGTGCCAGCAGCCGGGACAGGGTAGACCATGAGCAGTTCTTC. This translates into CASSRDRVDHEQFF.